Below, one T cell receptor beta chain is given with its context. Its antigen is still unknown. CD45RO-negative, CCR7-positively selected cells formed the naive CD8 fraction, excluding terminally differentiated effector memory CD45RA+ cells. Within Nashville, Tennessee resided all donors, each a Caucasian adult. Over several immunoSEQ plates, each subset's genomic DNA was distributed in even portions. TCRdb's table, derived via immunoSEQ multiplex PCR, lists solely in-frame clones and lacks some. The table has under 600,000 clones, roughly 98% seen once. This entry comes from a study of shared clonotypes between healthy human individuals. About the research overall: Serving as donors were a couple of women and three men, whose ages spanned 18 to 49. General study points: Sequencing depth was expected to affect clonotype sharing among donors.

Per germline, CDR1 SGHKS and CDR2 YYEKEE (reference sequence). J gave up 4 bases and V 4 bases, and 10 bases lay outside the gene matches. The CDR3 totals 15 residues. This chain links TRBV5-5 with TRBJ1-2, with 7 bases aligning to TRBD1. This TCR derives from a man younger than 40 in good health. The source material was naive CD8+ T cells sorted from blood. For the CDR3, the DNA is TGTGCCAGCAGCCTAGGGACAGCTTTTGGCTATGGCTACACCTTC. Translated: CASSLGTAFGYGYTF.